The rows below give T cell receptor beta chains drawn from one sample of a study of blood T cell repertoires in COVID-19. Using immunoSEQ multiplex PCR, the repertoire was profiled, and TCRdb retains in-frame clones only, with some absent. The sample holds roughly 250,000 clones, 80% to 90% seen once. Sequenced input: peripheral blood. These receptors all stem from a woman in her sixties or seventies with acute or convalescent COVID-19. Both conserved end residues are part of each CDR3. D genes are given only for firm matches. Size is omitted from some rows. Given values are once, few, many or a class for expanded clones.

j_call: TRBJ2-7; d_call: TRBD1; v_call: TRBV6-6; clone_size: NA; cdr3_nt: TGTGCCAGCAGACGAAATTCCGGGACAGGGGACGCCTACGAGCAGTACTTC; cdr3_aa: CASRRNSGTGDAYEQYF
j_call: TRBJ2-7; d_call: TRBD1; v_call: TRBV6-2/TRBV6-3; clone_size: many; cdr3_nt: TGTGCCAGCAGTTACAAAGGGGGCCTATCCGTCCAGTACTTC; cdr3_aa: CASSYKGGLSVQYF
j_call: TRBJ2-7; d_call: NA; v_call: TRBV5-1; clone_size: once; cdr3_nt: TGCGCCAGCAGCTTAGGGACACTCCCTTTGTCCTACGAGCAGTACTTC; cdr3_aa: CASSLGTLPLSYEQYF
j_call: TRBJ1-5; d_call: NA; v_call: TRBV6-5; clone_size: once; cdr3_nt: TGTGCCAGCAGTTACAGGGGCCGCAATCAGCCCCAGCATTTT; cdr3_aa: CASSYRGRNQPQHF
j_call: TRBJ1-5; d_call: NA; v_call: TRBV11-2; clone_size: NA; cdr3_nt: TGTGCCAGCAGCTTAGGGGTCGGGCAGGGTGAGCCCCAGCATTTT; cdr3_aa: CASSLGVGQGEPQHF
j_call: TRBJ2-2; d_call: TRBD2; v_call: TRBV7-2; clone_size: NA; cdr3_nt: TGTGCCAGCAGCTTACGAGCGGGGGGGCCCACCGGGGAGCTGTTTTTT; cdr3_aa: CASSLRAGGPTGELFF
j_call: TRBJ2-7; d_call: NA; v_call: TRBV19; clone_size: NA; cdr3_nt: TGTGCCAGTAGTACCTCTCGGGACATTACCTACGAGCAGTACTTC; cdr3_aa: CASSTSRDITYEQYF
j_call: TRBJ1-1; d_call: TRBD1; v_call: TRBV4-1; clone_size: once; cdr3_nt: TGCGCCAGCAGCCAAGAAGCATGGGGACAGATGATCAGCAGAGCTTTCTTT; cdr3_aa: CASSQEAWGQMISRAFF
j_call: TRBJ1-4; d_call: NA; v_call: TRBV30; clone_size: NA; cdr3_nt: TGTGCCTGGAGACGGACAGCAACTAATGAAAAACTGTTTTTT; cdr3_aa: CAWRRTATNEKLFF
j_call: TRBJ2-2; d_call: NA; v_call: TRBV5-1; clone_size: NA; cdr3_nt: TGCGCCAGCAGCTTCCAGACCGGGGAGCTGTTTTTT; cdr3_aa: CASSFQTGELFF
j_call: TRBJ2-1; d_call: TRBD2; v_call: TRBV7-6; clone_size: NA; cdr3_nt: TGTGCCAGCAGCTTAGGACTAGCGGGGTCACTATCCTACAATGAGCAGTTCTTC; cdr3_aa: CASSLGLAGSLSYNEQFF
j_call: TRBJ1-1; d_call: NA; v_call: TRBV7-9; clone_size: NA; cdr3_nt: TGTGCCAGCAGCTTAAGGGAGGAAGCTTTCTTT; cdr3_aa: CASSLREEAFF
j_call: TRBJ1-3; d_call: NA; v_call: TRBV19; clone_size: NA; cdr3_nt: TGTGCCAGTAGTTCGAGCTCTGGAAACACCATATATTTT; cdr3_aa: CASSSSSGNTIYF
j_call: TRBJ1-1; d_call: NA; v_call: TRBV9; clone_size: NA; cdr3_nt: TGTGCCAGCAGCGTAGTTTGGCAGGAAGCCACTGAAGCTTTCTTT; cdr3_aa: CASSVVWQEATEAFF
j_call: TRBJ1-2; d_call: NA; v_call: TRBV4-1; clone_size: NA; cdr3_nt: TGCGCCAGCAGCCGATATACTGTTGTGAGAGGCTACACCTTC; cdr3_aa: CASSRYTVVRGYTF
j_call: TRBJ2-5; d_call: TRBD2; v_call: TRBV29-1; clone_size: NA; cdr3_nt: TGCAGCGTTTGCCGGGCAGCTTTAGCGGGAGAGACCCAGTACTTC; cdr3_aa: CSVCRAALAGETQYF
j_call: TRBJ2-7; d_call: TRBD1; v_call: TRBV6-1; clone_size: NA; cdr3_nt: TGTGCCAGCAGTGAAGGAAAACAGGGGAGAAGGGTCTACGAGCAGTACTTC; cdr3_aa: CASSEGKQGRRVYEQYF
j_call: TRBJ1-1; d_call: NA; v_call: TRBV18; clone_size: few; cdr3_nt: TGTGCCAGCTCACCGGGGCGCACTGAAGCTTTCTTT; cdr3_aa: CASSPGRTEAFF
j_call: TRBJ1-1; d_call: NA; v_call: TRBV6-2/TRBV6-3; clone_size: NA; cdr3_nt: TGTGCCAGCAGTTTCGCAGGGAGGACTGAAGCTTTCTTT; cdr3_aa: CASSFAGRTEAFF
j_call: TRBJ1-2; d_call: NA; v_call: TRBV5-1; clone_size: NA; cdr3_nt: TGCGCCAGCAGCTCCGGACAGCGACTGGGATACTATGGCTACACCTTC; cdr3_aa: CASSSGQRLGYYGYTF
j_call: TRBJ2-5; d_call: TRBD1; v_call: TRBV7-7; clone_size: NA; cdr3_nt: TGTGCCAGCAGCTTAAACCCAGGGGGCCAACAAGAGACCCAGTACTTC; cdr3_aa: CASSLNPGGQQETQYF
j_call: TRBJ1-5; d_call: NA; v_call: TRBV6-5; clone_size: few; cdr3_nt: TGTGCCAGCAGTCGTAACAGGGACCAGCCCCAGCATTTT; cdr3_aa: CASSRNRDQPQHF
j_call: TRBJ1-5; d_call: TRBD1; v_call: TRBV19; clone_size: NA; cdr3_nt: TGTGCCAGTAGAATGACAGGGGGCCTGCTTGATCAGCCCCAGCATTTT; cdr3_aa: CASRMTGGLLDQPQHF
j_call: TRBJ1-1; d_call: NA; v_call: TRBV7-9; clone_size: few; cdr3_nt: TGTGCCAGCAGTCAATCCTCCGGGACATCATCTTCAGCTTTCTTT; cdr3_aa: CASSQSSGTSSSAFF
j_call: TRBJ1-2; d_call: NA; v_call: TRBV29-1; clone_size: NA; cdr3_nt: TGCAGCGTGGCCCTTGGGGGCGACTATGGCTACACCTTC; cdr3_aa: CSVALGGDYGYTF
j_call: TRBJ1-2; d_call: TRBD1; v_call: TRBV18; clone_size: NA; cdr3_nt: TGTGCCAGCTCACCCCCGGACAGGGGTTTGTTCTATGGCTACACCTTC; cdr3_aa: CASSPPDRGLFYGYTF
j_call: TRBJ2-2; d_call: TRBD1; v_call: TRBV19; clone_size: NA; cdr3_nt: TGTGCCAGTAGTCGGACAGGGTCCGGGGAGCTGTTTTTT; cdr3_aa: CASSRTGSGELFF
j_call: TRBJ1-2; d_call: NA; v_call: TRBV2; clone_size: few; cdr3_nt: TGTGCCAGCTCTACCGGTGGCTACACCTTC; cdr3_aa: CASSTGGYTF
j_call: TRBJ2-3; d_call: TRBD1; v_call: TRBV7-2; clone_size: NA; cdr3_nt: TGTGCCAGCAGCCGGACAGGTGGGGCAGATACGCAGTATTTT; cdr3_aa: CASSRTGGADTQYF
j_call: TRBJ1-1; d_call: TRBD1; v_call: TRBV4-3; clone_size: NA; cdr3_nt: TGCGCCAGCAGCCAAGATTACAGGGGCGTTCGGGGCACTGAAGCTTTCTTT; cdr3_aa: CASSQDYRGVRGTEAFF
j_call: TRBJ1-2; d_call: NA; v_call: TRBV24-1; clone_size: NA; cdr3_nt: TGTGCCACCAGTGATAGCAGGGTGGGTGGCTACACCTTC; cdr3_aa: CATSDSRVGGYTF
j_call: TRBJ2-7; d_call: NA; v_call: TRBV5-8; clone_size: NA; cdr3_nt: TGTGCCAGCAGCGCGGGGTCTCTCAGATACGAGCAGTACTTC; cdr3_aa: CASSAGSLRYEQYF
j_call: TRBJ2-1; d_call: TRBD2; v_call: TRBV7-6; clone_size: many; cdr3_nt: TGTGCCAGCAGCTTAGCGCTGCCTAGCGGGGGGGGAGAGCAGTTCTTC; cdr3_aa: CASSLALPSGGGEQFF
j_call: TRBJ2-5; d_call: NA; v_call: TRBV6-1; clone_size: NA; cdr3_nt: TGTGCCAGCAGTGAAGCGCATTCCCGGGCAGGGGGGCAAGAGACCCAGTACTTC; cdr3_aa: CASSEAHSRAGGQETQYF
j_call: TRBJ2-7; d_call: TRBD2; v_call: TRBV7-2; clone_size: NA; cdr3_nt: TGTGCCAGCAGCCCTAGCGGGGGGCCGTACGAGCAGTACTTC; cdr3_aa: CASSPSGGPYEQYF
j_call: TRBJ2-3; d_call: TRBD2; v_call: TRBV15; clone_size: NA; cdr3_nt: TGTGCCACCACGGGCCCTGCGGGGGGGCCAGATACGCAGTATTTT; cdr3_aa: CATTGPAGGPDTQYF
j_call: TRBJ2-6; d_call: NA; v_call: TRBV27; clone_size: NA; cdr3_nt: TGTGCCAGCCAAAGGGCAGGGGCCCTCTCTGGGGCCAACGTCCTGACTTTC; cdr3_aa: CASQRAGALSGANVLTF
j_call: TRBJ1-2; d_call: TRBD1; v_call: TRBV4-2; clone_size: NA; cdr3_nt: TGTGCCAGCAGCCAAGAAGAGGGACAGCAACCTTATGGCTACACCTTC; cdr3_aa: CASSQEEGQQPYGYTF
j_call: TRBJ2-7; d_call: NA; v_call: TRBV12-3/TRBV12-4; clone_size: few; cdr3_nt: TGTGCCAGCAGCCAAACAGGGTCCTACGAGCAGTACTTC; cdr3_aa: CASSQTGSYEQYF
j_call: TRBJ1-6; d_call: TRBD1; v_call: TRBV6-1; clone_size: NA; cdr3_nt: TGTGCCAGCAGTGATCAGGGGGCGAGGGGCCATTATAATTCACCCCTCCACTTT; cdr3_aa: CASSDQGARGHYNSPLHF
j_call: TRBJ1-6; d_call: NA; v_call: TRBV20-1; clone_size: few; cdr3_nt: TGCAGTGCTAGTCGGGGGGGGAATAATTCACCCCTCCACTTT; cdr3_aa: CSASRGGNNSPLHF
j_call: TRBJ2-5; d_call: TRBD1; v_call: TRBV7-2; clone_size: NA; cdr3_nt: TGTGCCAGCAGCGTAGGGGACAGGTGGCAGCAAGAGACCCAGTACTTC; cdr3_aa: CASSVGDRWQQETQYF
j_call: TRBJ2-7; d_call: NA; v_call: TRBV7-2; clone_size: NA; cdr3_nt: TGTGCCAGCAGCTTCCCTGGCAGGGCAACCTACGAGCAGTACTTC; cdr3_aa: CASSFPGRATYEQYF
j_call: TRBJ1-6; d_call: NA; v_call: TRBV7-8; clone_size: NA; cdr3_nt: TGTGCCAGCAGCTTAGGGGGAGAGCGTAACTCACCCCTCCACTTT; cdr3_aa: CASSLGGERNSPLHF
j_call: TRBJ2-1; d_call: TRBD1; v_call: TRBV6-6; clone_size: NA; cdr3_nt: TGTGCCAGCAGTATGGGAGGGACAGGGGGCGTGGATGAGCAGTTCTTC; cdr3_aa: CASSMGGTGGVDEQFF
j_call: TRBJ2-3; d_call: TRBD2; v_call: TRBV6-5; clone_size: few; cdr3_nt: TGTGCCAGCAGCGGGAGCGGGGGCTCTGCAGATACGCAGTATTTT; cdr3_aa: CASSGSGGSADTQYF
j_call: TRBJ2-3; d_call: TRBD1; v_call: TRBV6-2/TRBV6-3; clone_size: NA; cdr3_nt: TGTGCCAGCAGTTACGAACAGGGGAAGAGTACGCAGTATTTT; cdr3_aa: CASSYEQGKSTQYF
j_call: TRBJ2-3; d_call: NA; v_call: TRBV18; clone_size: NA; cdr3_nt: TGTGCCAGCTCTTCCAGTTCTAGCACAGATACGCAGTATTTT; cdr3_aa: CASSSSSSTDTQYF
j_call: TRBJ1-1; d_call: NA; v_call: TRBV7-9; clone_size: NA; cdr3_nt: TGTGCCAGCAGCTTACCAATGAACACTGAAGCTTTCTTT; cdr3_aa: CASSLPMNTEAFF
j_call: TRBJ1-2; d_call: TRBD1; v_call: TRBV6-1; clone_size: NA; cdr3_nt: TGTGCCAGCAGTGAAGTAGCAGGGGGCCTTGGCTACACCTTC; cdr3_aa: CASSEVAGGLGYTF
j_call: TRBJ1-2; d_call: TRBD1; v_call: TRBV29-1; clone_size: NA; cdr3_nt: TGCAGCGTTGAAGTTTGGGACAGGGAGTATGGCTACACCTTC; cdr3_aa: CSVEVWDREYGYTF
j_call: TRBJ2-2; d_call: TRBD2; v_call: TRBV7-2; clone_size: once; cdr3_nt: TGTGCCAGCAGCTTGCTCAGAGCGGGGGAGTCTTCGAACACCGGGGAGCTGTTTTTT; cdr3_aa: CASSLLRAGESSNTGELFF
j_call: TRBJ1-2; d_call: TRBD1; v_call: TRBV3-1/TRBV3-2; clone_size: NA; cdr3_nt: TGTGCCAGCAGTCCCGGGACAGGGTTTCACTATGGCTACACCTTC; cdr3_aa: CASSPGTGFHYGYTF
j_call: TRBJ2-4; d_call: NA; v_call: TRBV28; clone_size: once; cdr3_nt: TGTGCCAGCAGTTTAGCCCGACACTTAGCCAAAAACATTCAGTACTTC; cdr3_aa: CASSLARHLAKNIQYF
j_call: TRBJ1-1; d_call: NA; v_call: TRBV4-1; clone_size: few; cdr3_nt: TGCGCCAGCAGCCAAGATGGCAGACTTAACACTGAAGCTTTCTTT; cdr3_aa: CASSQDGRLNTEAFF